This T cell receptor (beta chain) is from a study of blood T cell repertoires in COVID-19. The overall study: The origin of the acute and convalescent COVID-19 samples was the United States, Italy and Spain. T cells, B-cell-depleted T cells, or PBMCs provided the cDNA or gDNA that served as material.

Per the authors' pipeline: The authors estimated nucleated cell counts from reference gene primer amplification. Sequencing was performed with immunoSEQ multiplex PCR; in TCRdb, only in-frame clones are kept and a portion is missing. The V and J calls and clone size come from that table; D and trimming were worked out from the DNA. The repertoire has over 90,000 clones, about 82% of them found once; the top ten carry 10% to 15%. Points on this clone: An end of the junction differs from the germline gene, which may be a read error.

Germline CDR1 SSHAT, CDR2 FNYEAQ (reference sequence). This CDR3 is built from 15 residues. The sample taken for sequencing was peripheral blood. The receptor was derived from a woman between 55 and 75 years old in a cohort sampled during active or convalescent COVID-19. The rearrangement links TRBV7-7 to TRBJ2-5; the match to TRBD1 covers 9 bases. This CDR3 is CASSYRGLEQETQYF. The CDR3, as DNA: TGTGCTAGCAGTTACAGGGGGCTCGAACAAGAGACCCAGTACTTC.